This TCR beta chain is from a study of blood T cell repertoires in COVID-19 (TCRdb year 2020). Regarding the study in general: Samples from collaborators originated in the United States, Italy and Spain and spanned both the acute and convalescent phases of COVID-19. HLA class I and class II types, where available, came from metadata supplied by the sample provider rather than from assay-based typing. Sample metadata almost always included a de-identified subject ID, COVID-19 status, age in years and sex. The prospective study material was composed of cDNA or gDNA derived from T cells, B-cell-depleted T cells, or PBMCs. Subjects who had been exposed to COVID-19, were actively infected with it, or had recovered from it provided the deeply sampled blood TCRbeta repertoires that made up the dataset. A freely available public database, intended as a resource for researchers studying the immune response to SARS-CoV-2, is where the repertoires were released. The samples were drawn from two sources: the first 160 participants of the ongoing ImmuneRACE study, and 950 to 1,500 subjects contributed by 6 global collaborators.

The immunoSEQ Assay, a bias-controlled multiplex PCR, was used to amplify TCRbeta CDR3 regions from genomic DNA. In the source study's methods: Nucleated cell counts per sample were estimated from amplification of reference gene primers within the assay. Sequence reads were collapsed and filtered to measure the absolute abundance of every unique TCRbeta CDR3 rearrangement. For each sample, productive Simpson clonality was calculated by taking the square root of Simpson's diversity index across productive rearrangements. TCRdb took this table from immuneACCESS and kept in-frame rearrangements with V and J called. Such tables lack part of the clones; where checked against another copy, unresolved V genes explain under half of the gap, and the rest is unexplained. From that table come the V and J calls and clone size; the DNA was used to work out D and trimming. The sample data list 200,000 to 250,000 clones, and under 95% of these were observed just once. The ten most abundant clones make up 0.95% to 1.5% of the sample.

What the authors observed across the whole study: The amount of clinical and demographic metadata varied by source and participant and was provided uncurated.

Worth noting for this clone: The clone's antigen remains unknown. No clone much larger than this one lies a single base away; base qualities are absent.

Sequences LNHDA (CDR1) and SQIVND (CDR2) are obtained from the germline V gene (reference sequence). The CDR3 covers 14 residues, taking in both the cysteine and the phenylalanine. The sequence is cut down to CDR3 DNA, 42 bases in frame from base 1. Cut back by 10 bases and 4 bases, the V and J ends lie 17 bases apart. Collaborating institutions collected whole blood in K2EDTA tubes following their own protocols. For TCRbeta analysis, collaborator samples were shipped as frozen whole blood, as isolated PBMCs, or as DNA extracted from either sample type. The sequenced sample consisted of peripheral blood. Recombination connected TRBV19 to TRBJ2-1, with the D gene uncertain. The TCR sequence derives from a man aged 25 to 45 with acute or convalescent COVID-19. The DNA sequence reads TGTGCCACCAGCCGCCTAGGATTTTACAATGAGCAGTTCTTC. Translated, this is CATSRLGFYNEQFF.